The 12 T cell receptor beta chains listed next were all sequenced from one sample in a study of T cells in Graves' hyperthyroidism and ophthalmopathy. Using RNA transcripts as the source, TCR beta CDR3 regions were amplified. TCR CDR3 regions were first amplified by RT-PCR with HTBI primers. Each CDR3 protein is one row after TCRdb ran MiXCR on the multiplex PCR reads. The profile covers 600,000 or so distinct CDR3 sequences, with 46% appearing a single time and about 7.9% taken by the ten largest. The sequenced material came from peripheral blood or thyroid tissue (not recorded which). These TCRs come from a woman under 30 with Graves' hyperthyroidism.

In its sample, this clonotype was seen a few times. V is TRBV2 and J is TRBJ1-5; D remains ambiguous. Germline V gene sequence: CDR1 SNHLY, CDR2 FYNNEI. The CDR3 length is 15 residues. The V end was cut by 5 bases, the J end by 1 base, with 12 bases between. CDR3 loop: CASSPLDLSNQPQHF. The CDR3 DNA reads TGTGCCAGCAGTCCTTTGGACCTAAGCAATCAGCCCCAGCATTTT.

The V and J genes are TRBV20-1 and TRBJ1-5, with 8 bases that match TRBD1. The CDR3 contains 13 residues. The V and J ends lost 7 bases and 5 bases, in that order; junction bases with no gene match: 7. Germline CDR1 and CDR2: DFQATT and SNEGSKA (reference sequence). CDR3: CSVTQGVDQPQHF. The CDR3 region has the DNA TGCAGTGTAACACAGGGGGTTGATCAGCCCCAGCATTTT.

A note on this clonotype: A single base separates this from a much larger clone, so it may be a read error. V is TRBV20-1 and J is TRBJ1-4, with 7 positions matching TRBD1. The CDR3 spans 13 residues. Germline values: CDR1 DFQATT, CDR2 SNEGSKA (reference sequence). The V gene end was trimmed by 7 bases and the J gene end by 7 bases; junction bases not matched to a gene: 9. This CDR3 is CSVQGGLGEKLFF. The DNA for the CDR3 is TGCAGTGTCCAGGGGGGGCTCGGTGAAAAACTGTTTTTT.

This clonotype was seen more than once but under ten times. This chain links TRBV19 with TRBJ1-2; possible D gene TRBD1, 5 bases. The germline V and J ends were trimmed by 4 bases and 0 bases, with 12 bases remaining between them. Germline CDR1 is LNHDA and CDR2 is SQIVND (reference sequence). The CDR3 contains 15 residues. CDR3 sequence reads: CASSTRSTANYGYTF. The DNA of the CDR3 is TGTGCCAGTAGTACCCGATCGACAGCTAACTATGGCTACACCTTC.

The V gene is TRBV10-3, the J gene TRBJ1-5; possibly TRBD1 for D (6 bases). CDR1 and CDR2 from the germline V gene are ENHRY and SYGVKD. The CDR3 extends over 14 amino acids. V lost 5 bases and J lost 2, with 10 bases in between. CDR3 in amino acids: CAISQGNGNQPQHF. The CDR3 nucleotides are TGTGCCATCAGTCAGGGGAATGGCAATCAGCCCCAGCATTTT.

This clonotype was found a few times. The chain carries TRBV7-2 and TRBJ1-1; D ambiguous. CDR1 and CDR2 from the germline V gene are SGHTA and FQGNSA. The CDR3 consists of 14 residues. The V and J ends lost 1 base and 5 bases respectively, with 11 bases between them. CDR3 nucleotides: TGTGCCAGCAGCTTAGGGGATTTCGGGACTGAAGCTTTCTTT. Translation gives CASSLGDFGTEAFF.

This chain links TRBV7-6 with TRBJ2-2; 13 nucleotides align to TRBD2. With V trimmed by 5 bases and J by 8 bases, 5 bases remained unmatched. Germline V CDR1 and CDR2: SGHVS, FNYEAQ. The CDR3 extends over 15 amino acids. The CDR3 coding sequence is TGTGCCAGCAGCCCTCGGACTAGCGGGAGTGGGGAGCTGTTTTTT. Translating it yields CASSPRTSGSGELFF.

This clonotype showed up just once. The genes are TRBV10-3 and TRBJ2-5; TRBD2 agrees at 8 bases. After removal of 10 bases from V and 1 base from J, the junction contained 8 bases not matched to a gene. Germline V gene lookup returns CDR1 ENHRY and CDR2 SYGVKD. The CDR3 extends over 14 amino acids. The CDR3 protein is CASRPTSGQETQYF. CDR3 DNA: TGTGCCAGCAGACCTACTAGCGGCCAAGAGACCCAGTACTTC.

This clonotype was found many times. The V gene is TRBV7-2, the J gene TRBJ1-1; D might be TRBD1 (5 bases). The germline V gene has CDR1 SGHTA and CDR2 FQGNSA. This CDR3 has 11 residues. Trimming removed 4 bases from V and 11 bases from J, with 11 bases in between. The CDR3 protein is CASSSRGTAFF. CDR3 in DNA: TGTGCCAGCAGCTCGAGGGGTACGGCTTTCTTT.

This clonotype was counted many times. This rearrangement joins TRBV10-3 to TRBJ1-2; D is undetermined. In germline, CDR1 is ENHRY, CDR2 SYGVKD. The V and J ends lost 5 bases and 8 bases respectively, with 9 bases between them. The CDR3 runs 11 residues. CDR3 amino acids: CAISSVGGYTF. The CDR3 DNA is TGTGCCATCAGTTCAGTAGGAGGCTACACCTTC.

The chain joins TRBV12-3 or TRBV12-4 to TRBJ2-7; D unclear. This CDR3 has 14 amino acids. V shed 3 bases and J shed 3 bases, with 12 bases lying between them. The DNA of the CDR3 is TGTGCCAGCAGTTTTGGCAGCACTTTCTACGAGCAGTACTTC. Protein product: CASSFGSTFYEQYF.

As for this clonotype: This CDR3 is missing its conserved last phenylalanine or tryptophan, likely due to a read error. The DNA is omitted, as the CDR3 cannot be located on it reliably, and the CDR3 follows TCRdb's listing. CDR3 residues: CATSRTLS. This chain joins TRBV15 and TRBJ1-1. Germline V lookup: CDR1 LNHNV, CDR2 YYDKDF (reference sequence). From its first to its last residue, the CDR3 has 8 amino acids.